This paragraph covers one T cell receptor (beta chain) sequence. The target of this receptor is not known. No base-level quality is on record; no much larger clone is a single base apart. Trimming takes 3 bases off V and 6 bases off J; junction bases not matched to a gene: 4. The CDR1 and CDR2 encoded by the germline V gene are SGHTA and FQGNSA. The CDR3 spans 14 residues, from the cysteine through the phenylalanine. This entry keeps only the CDR3 DNA: 42 bases, framed from base 1. This entry comes from a study of beta chain features in type 1 diabetes (dated 2018 in TCRdb). Looking at the study overall: No differences in mean age, gender distribution, total cell number or subset yield were found between patients and healthy donors. A total of roughly 100 million sorted cells were examined across all samples, and the number of cells per subset was strongly correlated with RNA yield. Naive and central memory subsets were obtained from all 28 donors, but regulatory and stem cell-like memory subsets were isolated from only 8 patients and roughly eight healthy donors. In the study, TCRB repertoires of sorted circulating CD4+ T cell subsets from recently diagnosed type 1 diabetes patients were compared with those of matched healthy donors. What the authors observed across the whole study: Because cDNA was sequenced instead of genomic DNA, activated cells with high expression could be over-represented, although the groups did not differ in activation or CD3 levels. Because the HLA sub-analyses included only small numbers of individuals, any influence of HLA type on TCRB rearrangement was left unresolved. Shorter templates might have been favored by PCR, but patient and control samples were amplified and corrected together, so both groups would have been affected equally by any skew. Naive, central memory and regulatory TCRB repertoires appeared more similar among patients than among healthy donors. At VDJ recombination sites, patients with type 1 diabetes made fewer insertions and deleted more nucleotides, a pattern implying thymic rearrangement abnormalities. Type 1 diabetes patients showed a moderate but significant shortening of TCRB CDR3 length in all four CD4+ subsets.

A single peripheral blood draw of approximately 0.11 L on average was collected from each donor into heparinised tubes. Using a panel that included CD45RO, CCR7, CD25, CD127, CD95 and CD27, naive, central memory, regulatory and stem cell-like memory CD4+ T cells were sorted on a BD FACSAria II. All sorted populations exceeded 95% purity. PBMCs were isolated immediately by Lymphoprep density gradient centrifugation and stained directly without culture. So that batch effects would be minimized, each experiment stained and sorted samples in pairs, pairing one healthy donor with one patient. The High Capacity cDNA Reverse Transcription Kit was used to reverse transcribe all of the isolated RNA, meaning that expressed TCRB transcripts were what got sequenced. Naive, central memory and regulatory T cell samples underwent deep immunoSEQ sequencing, averaging approximately 3.5 million total reads per sample. Sorted cells were lysed in RLT buffer and RNA was extracted with DNase-treated RNeasy Micro or Mini kits, depending on cell number. To prevent cross-contamination, each cell subset was processed individually, whereas patient and healthy donor samples were processed jointly. The immunoSEQ multiplex PCR was used to amplify TCRB sequences from cDNA, yielding 87-bp fragments that span the CDR3 region. Sequencing of the amplicons was performed on the Illumina HiSeq platform. Turning to the authors' computational methods: Synthetic template baselines were used to correct PCR bias computationally, reads within Hamming distance 2 were collapsed together, and singletons that could not be merged were discarded. Reads were aligned to IMGT to assign V, D and J genes, CDR3 length, and insertions or deletions at six rearrangement sites. Within each subset, clonotype counts were normalized to sorted cell number, and only after that were true diversity and Gini coefficients computed with the tcR R package. The overlap coefficient, calculated on TCRB nucleotide sequences, was used to quantify repertoire sharing. Out-of-frame TCRB sequences from naive cells were analyzed as a proxy for the pre-selection repertoire. The clones in this table, taken by TCRdb from immuneACCESS, are in-frame only. Not every clone is retained; where verified, under half of the shortfall comes from an unresolved V gene, and the cause of the rest is unknown. The V and J calls and clone size come from that table; D and trimming were worked out from the DNA. The sample contains 150,000 to 200,000 clones, roughly 63% of them found a single time. Jointly, the top ten make up 0.08% to 0.095% of the sample.

Sequencing was carried out using naive CD4+ T cells from blood. The cell subset or site tag for this specimen amounts to: true naive CD4+ T cells. The clonotype was recovered from a man younger than 40 with type 1 diabetes. The chain employs TRBV7-2 and TRBJ2-7; TRBD2 agrees with 11 junctional bases. The CDR3 in this case is CASSFGTSGSEQYF. The DNA is as follows: TGTGCCAGCAGCTTCGGGACTAGCGGAAGCGAGCAGTACTTC.